This TCR beta chain is drawn from a study of radiation and T cells in renal cell carcinoma. The sample's time point: blood 4 weeks post-SBRT, at nephrectomy. Treatment indicated: 15 Gy SBRT to primary tumor, nephrectomy 4 weeks later. Study observations and caveats: Top tumor clonotypes rose in blood 2 weeks post-radiation, then contracted.

As concerns this clone: Its antigen is still unknown.

The data were produced by immunoSEQ multiplex PCR, yet TCRdb's version contains in-frame clones alone and is incomplete. The data show around 77,000 clones, over 80% seen once. The CDR3 contains 16 residues. With 0 bases removed from V and 5 bases from J, the gap between germline ends came to 16 bases. Germline lookup yields CDR1 MNHEY and CDR2 SVGAGI. The sequences come from blood, collected from a patient whose treatment included radiotherapy and nephrectomy. This sequence was found in a woman in her sixties or seventies with renal cell carcinoma. The V call is TRBV6-5, the J call TRBJ2-5; D unclear. The CDR3: CASSYSPRSPQETQYF. CDR3 nucleotides: TGTGCCAGCAGTTACTCGCCTAGGAGTCCCCAGGAGACCCAGTACTTC.